This section outlines one TCR beta chain sequence together with its context. These data belong to a study of blood T cell repertoires in COVID-19. CDR1 SGHTA and CDR2 FQGNSA come from the germline V gene. V dropped 4 bases and J dropped 5; count of bases not matched to a gene: 7. The CDR3 runs to 14 residues. TCRdb's copy holds only in-frame clones and misses some; the assay was immunoSEQ multiplex PCR. Of about 140,000 clones listed, around 81% are singletons. Sample: peripheral blood. This chain uses TRBV7-2 with TRBJ2-7, with 8 nucleotides matching TRBD2. The clonotype originates from a human donor in a cohort sampled during active COVID-19. For the CDR3, the DNA is TGTGCCAGCAGCTCCCGGACGCGGGGGGACGAGCAGTACTTC. Its translation: CASSSRTRGDEQYF.